The 4 T cell receptor beta chains below all came from one sample that was sequenced in a study of shared clonotypes between healthy human individuals. Clones were read by immunoSEQ multiplex PCR, and TCRdb kept only the in-frame ones, dropping some. This sample has approximately 1,500,000 clones; approximately 98% occur once, and the top ten carry roughly 0.45%. The sample consisted of naive CD4+ T cells sorted from blood. Subset indicated: CD45RA+ positively selected. These receptors were obtained from a man aged 25-45 years in good health.

This clone has a single count. V is TRBV27 and J is TRBJ1-5; D not resolved. The germline gives CDR1 MNHEY, CDR2 SMNVEV (reference sequence). Trimming removed 2 bases at V and 7 bases at J, with 9 bases between. The CDR3 sequence is 13 residues long. The CDR3 reads CASSLRVDQPQHF. CDR3 bases: TGTGCCAGCAGTTTAAGGGTTGACCAGCCCCAGCATTTT.

The chain is built from TRBV6-5 and TRBJ2-3, with 9 bases that match TRBD1. Germline lookup yields CDR1 MNHEY and CDR2 SVGAGI. V lost 2 bases, J lost 4 bases, and 7 bases stayed unmatched. The CDR3 extends over 16 amino acids. This chain's CDR3 is CASSYGTGPFSDTQYF. The CDR3 DNA is TGTGCCAGCAGTTACGGGACAGGGCCTTTCTCAGATACGCAGTATTTT.

This clone is a singleton in its sample. One junction end does not reproduce the germline sequence, and a read error may be involved. This chain uses TRBV7-7 with TRBJ2-2; a weak D match, TRBD1 (5 bases). Germline-derived CDR1 and CDR2 are SSHAT and FNYEAQ (reference sequence). This CDR3 region has 13 residues. The CDR3 DNA sequence: TGTGCTAGCAGCTTAGGGGCGACCGGGGAGCTGTTTTTT. Translation gives CASSLGATGELFF. Full variable domain (missing parts from reference TRBV7-7 and TRBJ2-2): GAGVSQSPRYKVTKRGQDVTLRCDPISSHATLYWYQQALGQGPEFLTYFNYEAQPDKSGLPSDRFSAERPEGSISTLTIQRTEQRDSAMYRCASSLGATGELFFGEGSRLTVL.

This sequence joins TRBV10-3 and TRBJ2-1; D call uncertain. The V and J ends lost 6 bases and 15 bases respectively, with 24 bases between them. The CDR3 is 14 amino acids. Germline V gene lookup returns CDR1 ENHRY and CDR2 SYGVKD. The CDR3 protein is CAISPALVAPAPFF. The CDR3 nucleotides are TGTGCCATCAGCCCAGCCCTGGTGGCCCCTGCCCCGTTCTTC.